One and the same sample provided the 20 T cell receptor beta chains below, sequenced in a study of blood T cell repertoires in COVID-19. Here immunoSEQ multiplex PCR was the method, and the copy in TCRdb shows in-frame clones only, minus some. The sample gives about 380,000 clones, 88% of which show up once; roughly 1.2% is in the top ten. Sequencing was done on a sample of PBMCs or T cells enriched from blood (not recorded which). The receptors derive from a woman under 30 who had recovered from COVID-19.

The gene calls are TRBV7-9 and TRBJ1-1; TRBD1 aligns across 8 bases. The CDR3 has 14 residues. V trimming: 5 bases; J trimming: 5 bases; junction bases outside the gene matches: 7. Germline CDR1 reads SEHNR; CDR2 reads FQNEAQ (reference sequence). The CDR3 loop is CASSVQGVGTEAFF. As DNA, the CDR3 is TGTGCCAGCAGCGTACAGGGGGTTGGAACTGAAGCTTTCTTT.

The rearrangement uses TRBV2 and TRBJ2-1, with 9 bases lining up with TRBD1. After removal of 4 bases from V and 0 bases from J, the junction contained 4 bases not matched to a gene. Per the germline V gene, CDR1 is SNHLY and CDR2 is FYNNEI. CDR3 length: 16 residues. This CDR3 is CASSARQGGSYNEQFF. The CDR3 coding sequence is TGTGCCAGCAGTGCCCGACAGGGGGGCTCCTACAATGAGCAGTTCTTC.

The V and J genes are TRBV19 and TRBJ2-2; D is perhaps TRBD1 (6 bases). Per the germline V gene, CDR1 is LNHDA and CDR2 is SQIVND (reference sequence). The V and J ends lost 0 bases and 6 bases respectively, with 17 bases between them. CDR3 length: 17 residues. The CDR3 region is CASSIDLYREVPGELFF. CDR3 bases: TGTGCCAGTAGTATAGATCTGTACAGGGAAGTACCCGGGGAGCTGTTTTTT. Full variable domain (remainder filled in from reference TRBV19 and TRBJ2-2): DGGITQSPKYLFRKEGQNVTLSCEQNLNHDAMYWYRQDPGQGLRLIYYSQIVNDFQKGDIAEGYSVSREKKESFPLTVTSAQKNPTAFYLCASSIDLYREVPGELFFGEGSRLTVL.

The chain employs TRBV19 and TRBJ2-1, with 9 bases identical to TRBD1. Germline V gene data show CDR1 as LNHDA and CDR2 as SQIVND (reference sequence). The CDR3 has 14 amino acids. The V segment lost 8 bases and the J segment 1 base; nucleotides outside the gene matches: 3. The CDR3 DNA sequence: TGTGCCAGTGCGGGACAGGGATCCTACAATGAGCAGTTCTTC. It codes for CASAGQGSYNEQFF.

This chain uses TRBV6-6 with TRBJ1-1; D unclear. This CDR3 is built from 13 residues. CDR1 and CDR2 from the germline V gene are MNHNY and SVGAGI (reference sequence). Deletions cut 10 bases from V and 2 bases from J, with 14 bases between. This CDR3 reads CATSTKPNTEAFF. CDR3 DNA: TGTGCCACTTCGACAAAACCCAACACTGAAGCTTTCTTT.

The V and J genes are TRBV9 and TRBJ1-1, with D possibly TRBD1 on 5 matching bases. The CDR3 totals 16 residues. Trimming shortened V by 0 bases and J by 3 bases, and 15 bases separated the two germline ends. Germline assignment: CDR1 SGDLS and CDR2 YYNGEE. This CDR3 reads CASSVDLSGGDTEAFF. CDR3 in DNA: TGTGCCAGCAGCGTAGATTTATCCGGGGGGGACACTGAAGCTTTCTTT.

The rearrangement links TRBV4-1 to TRBJ2-1; D ambiguous. The germline CDR1 and CDR2 sequences are MGHRA and YSYEKL. The CDR3 runs to 13 residues. Trimming removed 4 bases from V and 9 bases from J, with 13 bases in between. CDR3 loop: CASSLAKESEQFF. The DNA of the CDR3 is TGCGCCAGCAGCCTTGCGAAGGAGAGTGAGCAGTTCTTC.

The V call is TRBV5-1, the J call TRBJ1-4, with TRBD1 matching 12 bases. V was pared by 4 bases and J by 2 bases, with 12 bases of the junction left unmatched. This CDR3 spans 19 amino acids. The germline V gene encodes CDR1 SGHRS and CDR2 YFSETQ. The DNA of the CDR3 is TGCGCCAGCAGCATCGCCGGGACAGGGGGCCTCCCCACTAATGAAAAACTGTTTTTT. As protein: CASSIAGTGGLPTNEKLFF.

The chain recombines TRBV5-1 with TRBJ1-1, with TRBD1 matching 9 bases. The CDR3 covers 14 residues. CDR1 is SGHRS and CDR2 is YFSETQ in the germline V gene. Unmatched junction bases numbered 5, after V lost 4 bases and J lost 4 bases. The CDR3 spells CASSRDRAGTEAFF. The DNA for the CDR3 is TGCGCCAGCAGCCGGGACAGGGCGGGCACTGAAGCTTTCTTT.

This sequence joins TRBV27 and TRBJ2-7; 7 bases fit TRBD2. V was clipped by 7 bases and J by 6 bases; unmatched bases: 9. Looked up from germline, CDR1 is MNHEY and CDR2 is SMNVEV (reference sequence). The length of the CDR3 is 13 residues. CDR3 sequence: CASTLAGTTEQYF. DNA for the CDR3: TGTGCCAGCACCCTGGCGGGGACTACCGAGCAGTACTTC.

Comment on this clone: The sample carries other DNA sequences with the same CDR3. The chain has TRBV9 and TRBJ1-2, with 9 bases matching TRBD1. Per the germline V gene, CDR1 is SGDLS and CDR2 is YYNGEE. V lost 3 bases, J lost 2 bases, and 2 bases stayed unmatched. The CDR3 sequence is 14 residues long. CDR3 DNA: TGTGCCAGCAGCGCAGGACAGGGGAACTATGGCTACACCTTC. This sequence encodes CASSAGQGNYGYTF.

J is TRBJ1-1 and V is TRBV11-3; the D is unclear. From germline, CDR1 is SGHNT and CDR2 YENEEA. V was trimmed by 3 bases and J by 3 bases, leaving 11 bases between them. This CDR3 comprises 14 residues. The CDR3 nucleotides are TGTGCCAGCAGCTTTCATCATCGCGACACTGAAGCTTTCTTT. The encoded protein is CASSFHHRDTEAFF. Full variable domain (missing parts from reference TRBV11-3 and TRBJ1-1): EAGVVQSPRYKIIEKKQPVAFWCNPISGHNTLYWYLQNLGQGPELLIRYENEEAVDDSQLPKDRFSAERLKGVDSTLKIQPAELGDSAVYLCASSFHHRDTEAFFGQGTRLTVV.

In DNA, the CDR3 is TGTGCCAGCAGCTTTGCGGGACAGAAGAGCGGGTATTTT. Amino acids: CASSFAGQKSGYF. The V call is TRBV11-2, the J call TRBJ2-3; D is possibly TRBD1 (7 bases). Per germline, CDR1 SGHAT and CDR2 FQNNGV. The ends were cut back, 3 bases at V and 14 bases at J, with 18 bases in the middle. The CDR3 extends over 13 amino acids. The full variable domain, with the rest looked up from reference TRBV11-2 and TRBJ2-3, is EAGVAQSPRYKIIEKRQSVAFWCNPISGHATLYWYQQILGQGPKLLIQFQNNGVVDDSQLPKDRFSAERLKGVDSTLKIQPAKLEDSAVYLCASSFAGQKSGYFGPGTRLTVL.

This clone was found once. Written as DNA, the CDR3 is TGTGCCAGCTCACCACCCAACCGACATACTGGGAACTATGGCTACACCTTC. Translating it yields CASSPPNRHTGNYGYTF. The rearrangement links TRBV18 to TRBJ1-2; D gene uncertain. The V and J ends lost 0 bases and 2 bases respectively, with 16 bases between them. Germline V CDR1 and CDR2: KGHSH, LQKENI. This CDR3 contains 17 residues.

This clone was seen a single time. The J gene is TRBJ2-6, the V gene TRBV6-5; a weak D match, TRBD1 (5 bases). CDR1 is MNHEY, CDR2 SVGAGI, per germline. Deletions cut 4 bases from V and 2 bases from J, with 12 bases between. This CDR3 contains 16 residues. The CDR3 loop is CASSSRAGTGANVLTF. The CDR3 nucleotides read TGTGCCAGCAGTTCACGGGCAGGGACTGGGGCCAACGTCCTGACTTTC.

The V and J genes are TRBV4-3 and TRBJ1-1; 7 bases fit TRBD1. V trimming: 1 base; J trimming: 4 bases; junction bases outside the gene matches: 9. CDR3 length: 16 residues. Germline V gene sequence: CDR1 LGHNA, CDR2 YSLEER. CDR3 sequence reads: CASSQGSQGGRTEAFF. The CDR3 nucleotides read TGCGCCAGCAGCCAAGGGAGCCAAGGGGGCCGCACTGAAGCTTTCTTT.

The chain carries TRBV6-5 and TRBJ1-2, with TRBD1 as a possible D gene (6 bases). The CDR3 is 15 amino acids. CDR1 is MNHEY, CDR2 SVGAGI, per germline. Trimming left V 6 bases short and J 0 bases short, with 14 bases between. The CDR3 is CASSQVQGSNYGYTF. CDR3 coding DNA: TGTGCCAGCAGCCAAGTACAGGGATCTAACTATGGCTACACCTTC.

This chain joins TRBV6-1 and TRBJ1-6, with D maybe TRBD1 (6 bases). Trimming left V 3 bases short and J 10 bases short, with 10 bases between. Per the germline V gene, CDR1 is MNHNS and CDR2 is SASEGT. The CDR3 runs 13 residues. The CDR3 loop is CASSEGATSPLHF. In DNA, the CDR3 is TGTGCCAGCAGTGAGGGGGCAACCTCACCCCTCCACTTT.

The chain uses TRBV29-1 and TRBJ1-2; D gene uncertain. Germline CDR1 and CDR2: SQVTM and ANQGSEA. The CDR3 has 15 residues. V was clipped by 5 bases and J by 4 bases, with 20 bases between them. The CDR3 spells CSVWAGVGDTYGYTF. The DNA of the CDR3 is TGCAGCGTTTGGGCCGGGGTGGGCGATACCTATGGCTACACCTTC.

J is TRBJ1-5 and V is TRBV9; 8 bases agree with TRBD1. Per the germline V gene, CDR1 is SGDLS and CDR2 is YYNGEE. V was clipped by 3 bases and J by 1 base; unmatched bases: 6. The CDR3 consists of 16 residues. The CDR3 DNA reads as TGTGCCAGCAGCGAGACAGGGGAGAGGAGCAATCAGCCCCAGCATTTT. Its protein is CASSETGERSNQPQHF.